These 10 T cell receptor beta chains share one sample of origin, sequenced in a study of shared clonotypes between healthy human individuals. Produced via immunoSEQ multiplex PCR; TCRdb's table is partial and in-frame only. This sample yields 450,000 to 500,000 clones, of which 60% to 80% are seen a single time; about 11% belongs to the top ten. Input material: PBMCs. These TCRs come from a woman in her thirties or forties in good health. Some clones in this sample may be carry-over from other donors' samples.

This chain uses TRBV7-2 with TRBJ2-6; D call uncertain. CDR1 and CDR2 (germline): SGHTA, FQGNSA. The CDR3 length is 13 residues. The V end lost 8 bases, the J end lost 1 base, and 6 bases lay between the germline ends. The CDR3 bases are TGTGCCAGCGAGCGTTCTGGGGCCAACGTCCTGACTTTC. Its protein product is CASERSGANVLTF. Looking up the rest from reference TRBV7-2 and TRBJ2-6 gives the full variable domain: GAGVSQSPSNKVTEKGKDVELRCDPISGHTALYWYRQSLGQGLEFLIYFQGNSAPDKSGLPSDRFSAERTGGSVSTLTIQRTQQEDSAVYLCASERSGANVLTFGAGSRLTVL.

This clone was picked up a small number of times. The chain recombines TRBV27 with TRBJ1-1; a possible D gene is TRBD1 (5 bases). CDR1 MNHEY and CDR2 SMNVEV come from the germline V gene (reference sequence). The CDR3 has 14 amino acids. V lost 2 bases, J lost 3 bases, and 10 bases lay in between. CDR3 DNA: TGTGCCAGCAGTTTAAGAGGGGCGGACACTGAAGCTTTCTTT. It encodes CASSLRGADTEAFF.

Comments on this clone: One base separates it from a far larger clone, so it is likely a read error. Within the sample, other DNA sequences also encode this same CDR3. The chain's CDR3 is CASSLDVTGIQETQYF. In DNA form, the CDR3 reads TGCGCCAGCAGCTTGGACGTAACAGGGATCCAAGAGACCCAGTACTTC. The genes are TRBV5-1 and TRBJ2-5; possibly TRBD1 for D (6 bases). The CDR3 sequence is 16 residues long. V dropped 0 bases and J dropped 1 base, with 13 bases sitting between them. CDR1 is SGHRS and CDR2 is YFSETQ in the germline V gene. Based on the CDR3 plus reference TRBV5-1 and TRBJ2-5, the full variable domain is KAGVTQTPRYLIKTRGQQVTLSCSPISGHRSVSWYQQTPGQGLQFLFEYFSETQRNKGNFPGRFSGRQFSNSRSEMNVSTLELGDSALYLCASSLDVTGIQETQYFGPGTRLLVL.

The gene calls are TRBV5-1 and TRBJ2-1, with D perhaps matching TRBD1 (5 bases). This CDR3 is built from 13 residues. V was shortened by 5 bases and J by 7 bases, with 13 bases between the two germline ends. Germline CDR1 is SGHRS and CDR2 is YFSETQ. The CDR3 nucleotides are TGCGCCAGCAGTTCAGGGATCCGGAATGAGCAGTTCTTC. Translated, it gives CASSSGIRNEQFF. Together with reference TRBV5-1 and TRBJ2-1, the CDR3 gives the full variable domain: KAGVTQTPRYLIKTRGQQVTLSCSPISGHRSVSWYQQTPGQGLQFLFEYFSETQRNKGNFPGRFSGRQFSNSRSEMNVSTLELGDSALYLCASSSGIRNEQFFGPGTRLTVL.

Of note for this clone: A much larger clone differs by one base, so this may be a read error. The gene calls are TRBV5-1 and TRBJ1-5; maybe TRBD1 (5 bases). Germline V lookup: CDR1 SGHRS, CDR2 YFSETQ. CDR3 size: 13 residues. CDR3 coding DNA: TGCGCCAGCAGCTTGGTGGGGGATCAGCCCAAGCATTTT. Amino acid sequence: CASSLVGDQPKHF.

The V and J genes are TRBV28 and TRBJ2-1, with TRBD1 matching 8 bases. V lost 10 bases to trimming and J lost 8 bases; unmatched junction nucleotides: 7. CDR1 is MDHEN and CDR2 is SYDVKM in the germline V gene. This CDR3 comprises 12 residues. CDR3 coding DNA: TGTGCCACTCTGGACAGGGTCGATGAGCAGTTCTTC. Amino acid sequence: CATLDRVDEQFF.

The rearrangement joins TRBV19 to TRBJ1-5; D is ambiguous. The CDR3 spans 14 residues. V shed 5 bases and J shed 0 bases, with 8 bases lying between them. CDR1 LNHDA and CDR2 SQIVND come from the germline V gene (reference sequence). CDR3 sequence: CASSAVNSNQPQHF. The CDR3 DNA is TGTGCCAGTAGTGCCGTCAATAGCAATCAGCCCCAGCATTTT. The full variable domain, its missing parts supplied by reference TRBV19 and TRBJ1-5, is DGGITQSPKYLFRKEGQNVTLSCEQNLNHDAMYWYRQDPGQGLRLIYYSQIVNDFQKGDIAEGYSVSREKKESFPLTVTSAQKNPTAFYLCASSAVNSNQPQHFGDGTRLSIL.

The chain links TRBV7-3 to TRBJ2-1; TRBD2 matches 13 bases. From germline, CDR1 is SGHTA and CDR2 FQGTGA. With 5 bases clipped from V and 10 bases from J, the junction kept 2 bases outside the gene matches. The CDR3 consists of 13 residues. The CDR3 sequence: CASSTTSGREQFF. The CDR3 bases are TGTGCCAGCAGCACGACTAGCGGGAGGGAGCAGTTCTTC.

V and J are TRBV7-8 and TRBJ2-5; D is tentatively TRBD1 or TRBD2 (6 bases each). Germline V gives CDR1 SGHVS, CDR2 FQNEAQ. There are 13 residues in the CDR3. V lost 5 bases, J lost 5 bases, and 12 bases lay in between. CDR3 DNA: TGTGCCAGCAGCCGGGGGCAGGGTGAGACCCAGTACTTC. It specifies CASSRGQGETQYF. Filled out from reference TRBV7-8 and TRBJ2-5, the complete variable domain reads GAGVSQSPRYKVAKRGQDVALRCDPISGHVSLFWYQQALGQGPEFLTYFQNEAQLDKSGLPSDRFFAERPEGSVSTLKIQRTQQEDSAVYLCASSRGQGETQYFGPGTRLLVL.

The rearrangement joins TRBV2 to TRBJ2-5, with D perhaps TRBD2 (5 bases). CDR1 and CDR2 from the germline V gene are SNHLY and FYNNEI. Trimming took 1 base from V and 5 from J, leaving 8 bases between them. The CDR3 is 13 residues long. CDR3 sequence: CASSEVTGETQYF. DNA for the CDR3: TGTGCCAGCAGTGAAGTGACGGGGGAGACCCAGTACTTC.